Listed below are T cell receptor beta chains from one sample, sequenced in a study of molecular identifiers for immune sequencing clone quantification. One entry per CDR3 protein results from TCRdb running MiXCR on the PCR reads. The data show under 600,000 distinct CDR3 sequences, about a fifth seen once. Sample: naive CD8+ T cells from blood, with Jurkat cell RNA spiked in. These receptors originate from a human donor in good health. Some libraries in this study had Jurkat cell RNA spiked in. Each CDR3 is given without its conserved first and last residue.

ASKFDSDSNQPQH | TRBV6-2/TRBV6-3 | 13 | TRBJ1-5
ASSLGTGEVHEQY | TRBV7-2 | 13 | TRBJ2-7
ASSFGGLRADTQY | TRBV27 | 13 | TRBJ2-3
ASSQTGGGGQPQH | TRBV6-5 | 13 | TRBJ1-5
ASSDRASRDYEQF | TRBV4-1 | 13 | TRBJ2-1
ASSYGTESEQY | TRBV6-5 | 11 | TRBJ2-7
ASSLWVGTYELY | TRBV28 | 12 | TRBJ2-7
ASSRGDSYTGELF | TRBV6-2/TRBV6-3 | 13 | TRBJ2-2
ASSAGANTGELF | TRBV19 | 12 | TRBJ2-2
ASSRTVINEQF | TRBV3-1 | 11 | TRBJ2-1
ATSRNTRGPPNTEAF | TRBV15 | 15 | TRBJ1-1
ASKVGTGVRYEQY | TRBV27 | 13 | TRBJ2-7
ASSLSSGVFYNSPLH | TRBV27 | 15 | TRBJ1-6
ASSVFTGSSYEQY | TRBV27 | 13 | TRBJ2-7
ASTEGNTGELF | TRBV9 | 11 | TRBJ2-2
ASSNHLATSTDTQY | TRBV7-6 | 14 | TRBJ2-3
ASSGWPGIAGDTDTQY | TRBV5-1 | 16 | TRBJ2-3
ASSESGQGRSEAF | TRBV9 | 13 | TRBJ1-1
ASSLAIGQPQH | TRBV12-3/TRBV12-4 | 11 | TRBJ1-5
ASSPYPGGQETQY | TRBV11-2 | 13 | TRBJ2-5
AWTPGAGVYEQY | TRBV30 | 12 | TRBJ2-7
ASSPDALTEKLF | TRBV5-6 | 12 | TRBJ1-4
ASSKDRNTGELF | TRBV27 | 12 | TRBJ2-2
ASSLWGSRAGGGTDTQY | TRBV28 | 17 | TRBJ2-3
ATSAKGQGLTEAF | TRBV24-1 | 13 | TRBJ1-1
ASSYSYGQGSGANVLT | TRBV6-2/TRBV6-3 | 16 | TRBJ2-6
ASKLQETQY | TRBV28 | 9 | TRBJ2-5
ASSDLQGGEQY | TRBV7-7 | 11 | TRBJ2-7
ASSLDNPAKEKLF | TRBV5-1 | 13 | TRBJ1-4
ASSQALAGRQETQY | TRBV4-1 | 14 | TRBJ2-5
ASSSLVEAQETQY | TRBV5-4 | 13 | TRBJ2-5
ASSFLQGVQETQY | TRBV7-6 | 13 | TRBJ2-5
ASSTRGQETQY | TRBV27 | 11 | TRBJ2-5
SVEFIRLPKTQDTQY | TRBV29-1 | 15 | TRBJ2-3
ASRPRQYPTYEQY | TRBV28 | 13 | TRBJ2-7
ASSWGAGHSYEQY | TRBV6-5 | 13 | TRBJ2-7
ASSSGLAGPPGQY | TRBV27 | 13 | TRBJ2-7
SARVMNHGETQY | TRBV20-1 | 12 | TRBJ2-5
ASSLVQGAVNTEAF | TRBV11-2 | 14 | TRBJ1-1
ASSRLGTGVNEQY | TRBV21-1 | 13 | TRBJ2-7
ASSSPFGSGQPQH | TRBV7-9 | 13 | TRBJ1-5
ASIITPGLAETSTDTQY | TRBV7-6 | 17 | TRBJ2-3
ASSITPGLAGGITDTQY | TRBV5-1 | 17 | TRBJ2-3
ASSLGASGREETQY | TRBV28 | 14 | TRBJ2-5
ASSIDGGLIQPQH | TRBV19 | 13 | TRBJ1-5
ASSQEGLGGVNTEAF | TRBV4-2 | 15 | TRBJ1-1
ASSQPDRGRDQPQH | TRBV23-1 | 14 | TRBJ1-5
AIKTGSSSYEQY | TRBV10-3 | 12 | TRBJ2-7
ATGGGITDTQY | TRBV6-2/TRBV6-3 | 11 | TRBJ2-3
SARVTGGIAEAF | TRBV20-1 | 12 | TRBJ1-1
ASSPPGGLDYEQY | TRBV7-9 | 13 | TRBJ2-7